This T cell receptor beta chain was recorded in a study of cytomegalovirus exposure and HLA in healthy donors. Study observations and caveats: In a later analysis, most CMV-associated TCR beta chains appeared HLA-restricted. TCR beta sequences numbering under 20,000 were associated with HLA alleles at 0.05 false discovery rate in a later analysis. The study listed about 150 cytomegalovirus-associated TCR beta chains. Per a later analysis, HLA-associated TCR beta chains showed more clonal expansion than other, equally common TCR beta chains.

V was clipped by 4 bases and J by 6 bases, with 15 bases between them. The CDR3 is 13 residues long. CDR1 GTSNPN and CDR2 SVGIG come from the germline V gene (reference sequence). This clone turned up a few times. Antigen: not known. PCR employed 60 Vbeta and 13 Jbeta primers. TCRdb keeps only in-frame clones here, not all; method: immunoSEQ multiplex PCR. This table holds tens of thousands of clones, roughly 70% found once. The sequence was obtained from a man aged 65 to 85 in good health and CMV-seronegative. V is TRBV30 and J is TRBJ1-1, with a weak D call TRBD1 (6 bases). Input material: PBMCs. This CDR3 is CAWNKQGVAEAFF. CDR3 sequence (DNA): TGTGCCTGGAACAAACAGGGAGTGGCTGAAGCTTTCTTT.